The sequence of this T cell receptor beta chain was determined in a study of cytomegalovirus exposure and HLA in healthy donors. 60 Vbeta and 13 Jbeta primers were used in PCR. TCRdb's copy holds only in-frame clones and misses some; the assay was immunoSEQ multiplex PCR. Here the sample spans over 130,000 clones, 79% being singletons. CDR3 length: 12 amino acids. Trimming shortened V by 5 bases and J by 4 bases, and 8 bases separated the two germline ends. Germline CDR1 is MDHEN and CDR2 is SYDVKM. Of note for this clone: Its specificity is unknown.

The study's findings and limits: The classifier reportedly diagnosed cytomegalovirus status with high sensitivity and specificity. Sequencing depth roughly uniform across donors was assumed in presence/absence analyses.

The gene calls are TRBV28 and TRBJ1-2; maybe TRBD1 (5 bases). Sequencing was performed on PBMCs. This TCR derives from a man aged 50 to 59 in good health and CMV-seropositive. DNA for the CDR3: TGTGCCAGCAGTAAGACAGTCTATGGCTACACCTTC. Its translation: CASSKTVYGYTF.